This is a list of T cell receptor beta chains from one sample in a study of CD8 T cells in Susac syndrome. Each CDR3 protein gets one entry after TCRdb re-called the immunoSEQ multiplex PCR reads with MiXCR. Of around 140,000 distinct CDR3 sequences in the sample, roughly 96% were seen once. Sequenced material: CD4+ T cells from PBMCs. These receptors were taken from a human donor with multiple sclerosis. CDR3s include the opening cysteine and the closing phenylalanine or tryptophan. Each record gives: clone size, J gene, V gene, D gene, CDR3 protein, CDR3 DNA. D genes are given only for firm matches. Clone size is stated in some rows and not others, as once, few, many or a class when expanded.

size: NA
J: TRBJ2-5
V: TRBV7-6
D: TRBD1
CDR3: CASSLGTGRETQYF
DNA: TGTGCCAGCAGCTTAGGGACAGGCCGAGAGACCCAGTACTTC

size: few
J: TRBJ2-1
V: TRBV20-1
D: NA
CDR3: CSARAGYNEQFF
DNA: TGCAGTGCTAGAGCCGGGTACAATGAGCAGTTCTTC

size: NA
J: TRBJ2-1
V: TRBV12-3/TRBV12-4
D: NA
CDR3: CASSTGGTQQFF
DNA: TGTGCCAGCAGTACCGGGGGGACACAGCAGTTCTTC

size: NA
J: TRBJ2-1
V: TRBV3-1
D: TRBD2
CDR3: CASSQGAGGSYNEQFF
DNA: TGTGCCAGCAGCCAAGGAGCGGGGGGATCCTACAATGAGCAGTTCTTC

size: NA
J: TRBJ1-3
V: TRBV3-1
D: NA
CDR3: CASSLPGRSSGNTIYF
DNA: TGTGCCAGCAGCTTACCCGGCCGAAGCTCTGGAAACACCATATATTTT

size: NA
J: TRBJ1-1
V: TRBV29-1
D: NA
CDR3: CSVVAGRGEAFF
DNA: TGCAGCGTCGTTGCAGGGAGAGGTGAAGCTTTCTTT

size: NA
J: TRBJ2-1
V: TRBV27
D: NA
CDR3: CASRETYPLEQFF
DNA: TGTGCCAGCAGGGAGACCTACCCCCTTGAGCAGTTCTTC

size: NA
J: TRBJ1-3
V: TRBV29-1
D: NA
CDR3: CSVAFTGNTIYF
DNA: TGCAGCGTTGCTTTTACTGGAAACACCATATATTTT

size: NA
J: TRBJ2-3
V: TRBV30
D: TRBD2
CDR3: CAWSVRGADTQYF
DNA: TGTGCCTGGAGTGTACGGGGGGCAGATACGCAGTATTTT

size: NA
J: TRBJ2-1
V: TRBV5-1
D: NA
CDR3: CASSPGRVNEQFF
DNA: TGCGCCAGCAGCCCGGGACGAGTCAATGAGCAGTTCTTC

size: NA
J: TRBJ1-1
V: TRBV24-1
D: NA
CDR3: CATRSRVPYTEAFF
DNA: TGTGCCACCAGAAGCAGGGTCCCCTACACTGAAGCTTTCTTT

size: NA
J: TRBJ1-3
V: TRBV3-1
D: TRBD1
CDR3: CASSPGGGVGSGNTIYF
DNA: TGTGCCAGCAGCCCAGGGGGGGGAGTTGGCTCTGGAAACACCATATATTTT

size: NA
J: TRBJ2-1
V: TRBV20-1
D: TRBD1
CDR3: CSARVIQGALNNEQFF
DNA: TGCAGTGCTAGGGTAATACAGGGGGCGCTCAACAATGAGCAGTTCTTC

size: once
J: TRBJ2-7
V: TRBV29-1
D: TRBD1
CDR3: CSVLLPGQDIYEQYF
DNA: TGCAGCGTTCTCTTGCCGGGACAGGACATATACGAGCAGTACTTC

size: NA
J: TRBJ1-2
V: TRBV12-3/TRBV12-4
D: NA
CDR3: CASSLEQGYGYTF
DNA: TGTGCCAGCAGTTTAGAGCAGGGATATGGCTACACCTTC

size: NA
J: TRBJ1-4
V: TRBV3-1
D: NA
CDR3: CASSQERGGNEKLFF
DNA: TGTGCCAGCAGCCAAGAGAGAGGAGGAAATGAAAAACTGTTTTTT

size: NA
J: TRBJ1-5
V: TRBV29-1
D: NA
CDR3: CSAIYSNQPQHF
DNA: TGCAGCGCAATTTATAGCAATCAGCCCCAGCATTTT

size: once
J: TRBJ1-2
V: TRBV30
D: TRBD1
CDR3: CAWAQGARGYTF
DNA: TGTGCCTGGGCACAGGGGGCGCGTGGCTACACCTTC

size: NA
J: TRBJ2-2
V: TRBV29-1
D: NA
CDR3: CSVDRANTGELFF
DNA: TGCAGCGTTGATCGGGCCAACACCGGGGAGCTGTTTTTT

size: NA
J: TRBJ2-1
V: TRBV7-7
D: NA
CDR3: CASSLGTRSGEQFF
DNA: TGTGCTAGCAGCTTAGGTACCCGGTCAGGTGAGCAGTTCTTC

size: NA
J: TRBJ2-3
V: TRBV5-6
D: NA
CDR3: CASSSQRGTQYF
DNA: TGTGCCAGCAGCTCACAGAGAGGTACGCAGTATTTT

size: NA
J: TRBJ2-3
V: TRBV4-2
D: TRBD2
CDR3: CASSQDILAGSTDTQYF
DNA: TGTGCCAGCAGCCAAGATATACTAGCGGGAAGCACAGATACGCAGTATTTT

size: NA
J: TRBJ1-1
V: TRBV6-1
D: TRBD1
CDR3: CASSEMGQGASTEAFF
DNA: TGTGCCAGCAGTGAAATGGGTCAGGGGGCGTCCACTGAAGCCTTCTTT

size: NA
J: TRBJ1-2
V: TRBV30
D: NA
CDR3: CAWSVRRQVVNTF
DNA: TGTGCCTGGAGTGTACGTAGGCAGGTGGTCAACACCTTC

size: NA
J: TRBJ2-3
V: TRBV24-1
D: TRBD1
CDR3: CATSDHRGQSTDTQYF
DNA: TGTGCCACCAGTGATCACAGGGGGCAGAGCACAGATACGCAGTATTTT

size: NA
J: TRBJ2-5
V: TRBV12-3/TRBV12-4
D: TRBD2
CDR3: CASSLGRLAETQYF
DNA: TGTGCCAGCAGTTTAGGCCGACTAGCAGAGACCCAGTACTTC

size: NA
J: TRBJ1-1
V: TRBV29-1
D: NA
CDR3: CSVSASNTEAFF
DNA: TGCAGCGTTTCAGCAAGTAACACTGAAGCTTTCTTT

size: NA
J: TRBJ2-7
V: TRBV29-1
D: NA
CDR3: CSVVQGIDEQYF
DNA: TGCAGCGTTGTCCAGGGTATCGACGAGCAGTACTTC

size: NA
J: TRBJ2-2
V: TRBV18
D: TRBD2
CDR3: CASSLAGRTGELFF
DNA: TGTGCCAGCTCACTAGCGGGACGGACCGGGGAGCTGTTTTTT

size: NA
J: TRBJ1-1
V: TRBV5-1
D: NA
CDR3: CASSPHLDKLNTEAFF
DNA: TGCGCCAGCAGCCCACACCTGGACAAACTGAACACTGAAGCTTTCTTT

size: once
J: TRBJ1-1
V: TRBV7-9
D: NA
CDR3: CASTPRGRSNEAFF
DNA: TGTGCCAGCACCCCTAGGGGTCGATCTAATGAAGCTTTCTTT

size: NA
J: TRBJ2-3
V: TRBV30
D: NA
CDR3: CAWRTGASTDTQYF
DNA: TGTGCCTGGAGGACAGGCGCCTCCACAGATACGCAGTATTTT

size: NA
J: TRBJ2-3
V: TRBV30
D: TRBD2
CDR3: CAWSGGGAENTQYF
DNA: TGTGCCTGGAGTGGCGGGGGGGCGGAGAATACGCAGTATTTT

size: NA
J: TRBJ1-3
V: TRBV10-3
D: NA
CDR3: CAISPLGGSGNTIYF
DNA: TGTGCCATCAGTCCCCTCGGGGGATCTGGAAACACCATATATTTT

size: NA
J: TRBJ2-3
V: TRBV19
D: NA
CDR3: CASSPAGVRTDTQYF
DNA: TGTGCCAGCAGCCCGGCAGGCGTAAGGACAGATACGCAGTATTTT

size: NA
J: TRBJ1-6
V: TRBV5-1
D: TRBD1
CDR3: CASSLQTTGAGGYSPLHF
DNA: TGCGCCAGCAGCTTGCAAACTACAGGGGCAGGGGGTTACTCACCCCTCCACTTT

size: NA
J: TRBJ2-3
V: TRBV7-9
D: NA
CDR3: CASSLEGGRDTDTQYF
DNA: TGTGCCAGCAGCTTAGAGGGGGGAAGAGACACAGATACGCAGTATTTT

size: NA
J: TRBJ2-7
V: TRBV6-5
D: NA
CDR3: CASSYVNEQYF
DNA: TGTGCCAGCAGTTACGTCAACGAGCAGTACTTC

size: once
J: TRBJ2-7
V: TRBV23-1
D: TRBD1
CDR3: CASSQYGDRDYSEQYF
DNA: TGCGCCAGCAGTCAGTACGGGGACAGGGACTATAGCGAGCAGTACTTC

size: once
J: TRBJ1-1
V: TRBV29-1
D: TRBD1
CDR3: CSVEPTGEMGAFF
DNA: TGCAGCGTTGAACCAACAGGGGAAATGGGAGCTTTCTTT

size: NA
J: TRBJ1-2
V: TRBV3-1
D: TRBD1
CDR3: CASSQRTGGSYGYTF
DNA: TGTGCCAGCAGCCAAAGGACAGGGGGGTCCTATGGCTACACCTTC

size: NA
J: TRBJ1-2
V: TRBV7-2
D: NA
CDR3: CASRLGLLNYGYTF
DNA: TGTGCCAGCAGATTGGGACTCCTCAATTATGGCTACACCTTC

size: NA
J: TRBJ2-3
V: TRBV5-1
D: TRBD2
CDR3: CASSSSGSAFDTQYF
DNA: TGCGCCAGCAGCTCGAGCGGGAGTGCGTTCGATACGCAGTATTTT

size: NA
J: TRBJ2-1
V: TRBV20-1
D: NA
CDR3: CSAVQAGTTLSSYNEQFF
DNA: TGCAGTGCTGTACAAGCCGGGACCACCCTGAGCTCCTACAATGAGCAGTTCTTC

size: NA
J: TRBJ2-1
V: TRBV7-2
D: TRBD2
CDR3: CASSGTRWAGVDEQFF
DNA: TGTGCCAGCAGCGGGACGCGTTGGGCGGGGGTCGATGAGCAGTTCTTC

size: NA
J: TRBJ1-5
V: TRBV7-2
D: NA
CDR3: CASGPDRRNQPQHF
DNA: TGTGCCAGCGGCCCCGACCGGAGGAATCAGCCCCAGCATTTT

size: NA
J: TRBJ2-2
V: TRBV14
D: NA
CDR3: CASSQDLAANTGELFF
DNA: TGTGCCAGCAGCCAAGATTTGGCGGCTAACACCGGGGAGCTGTTTTTT

size: NA
J: TRBJ2-7
V: TRBV20-1
D: TRBD2
CDR3: CSASLLSRLAGGGLGEQYF
DNA: TGCAGTGCTAGCCTCCTTTCAAGACTAGCGGGAGGGGGGCTTGGCGAGCAGTACTTC

size: NA
J: TRBJ2-7
V: TRBV28
D: NA
CDR3: CASASGSYEQYF
DNA: TGTGCCAGTGCGTCGGGATCCTACGAGCAGTACTTC

size: few
J: TRBJ1-5
V: TRBV2
D: NA
CDR3: CASSLQGVGQPQHF
DNA: TGTGCCAGCAGCTTACAGGGTGTAGGCCAGCCCCAGCATTTT

size: NA
J: TRBJ1-2
V: TRBV7-8
D: NA
CDR3: CASSPSGGGPYGYTF
DNA: TGTGCCAGCAGCCCGAGCGGGGGGGGACCCTATGGCTACACCTTC

size: NA
J: TRBJ2-1
V: TRBV24-1
D: TRBD1
CDR3: CATSDTQGGSYNEQFF
DNA: TGTGCCACCAGTGATACACAGGGGGGTTCTTACAATGAGCAGTTCTTC